Following are 4 T cell receptor beta chains from one sample sequenced in a study of blood T cell repertoires in COVID-19 (dated by TCRdb to 2018 to 2020). The protocol used for the library was the immunoSEQ multiplex PCR assay. TCRdb provides this immuneACCESS table in a form limited to in-frame rearrangements. Some clones are lacking; in checked studies, under half of them reflect an unresolved V gene, and why the rest are absent is not known. Here the sample has under 250,000 clones; 65% to 90% occur a single time. The ten largest clonotypes hold less than 15% of the sample. Source material: peripheral blood. The receptors were sampled from a human donor in a cohort sampled during active COVID-19.

In DNA, the CDR3 is TGTGCCAGTAGTGACGGACAGGGAGGTTCCTACGAGCAGTACTTC. This translates into CASSDGQGGSYEQYF. The chain carries TRBV19 and TRBJ2-7; 8 nucleotides line up with TRBD1. The CDR3 is 15 amino acids. Looked up from germline, CDR1 is LNHDA and CDR2 is SQIVND (reference sequence). The ends lost 5 bases at V and 1 base at J; junction bases unmatched: 7.

The rearrangement uses TRBV28 and TRBJ1-5; no definite D call. The CDR3 is 13 amino acids. CDR1 MDHEN and CDR2 SYDVKM come from the germline V gene. V shed 7 bases and J shed 6 bases, with 13 bases lying between them. CDR3 nucleotides: TGTGCCAGCATCCCACGGGGTCGTCAGCCCCAGCATTTT. The encoded protein is CASIPRGRQPQHF.

The J gene is TRBJ1-5, the V gene TRBV19; a possible D gene is TRBD1 (5 bases). CDR3 size: 15 residues. V was cut by 6 bases and J by 0 bases, with 12 bases left in between. Germline CDR1 is LNHDA and CDR2 is SQIVND (reference sequence). For the CDR3, the DNA is TGTGCCAGTAGGGAGACAGAGCCTAGCAATCAGCCCCAGCATTTT. Amino acids: CASRETEPSNQPQHF.

This clone was seen just once. The same CDR3 also results from other DNA sequences found in this sample. The chain recombines TRBV28 with TRBJ1-6; D might be TRBD1 (5 bases). The CDR3 loop spans 10 amino acids. CDR1 is MDHEN and CDR2 is SYDVKM in the germline V gene. Trimming stripped 11 bases from V and 9 bases from J, with 8 bases between. CDR3 sequence reads: CASGGSPLHF. The CDR3 nucleotides are TGTGCCTCGGGGGGTTCACCCCTCCACTTT.